This entry lists 18 T cell receptor beta chains sequenced from one sample in a study of blood T cell repertoires in COVID-19. The method was immunoSEQ multiplex PCR; TCRdb's version includes in-frame clones alone and lacks a portion of them. The table shows approximately 360,000 clones, with less than 90% occurring only once. Sequenced material: PBMCs or T cells enriched from blood (not recorded which). Receptors originate from a woman in her forties or fifties who had recovered from COVID-19.

The chain links TRBV19 to TRBJ1-6; 9 bases are a match to TRBD1. The CDR3 contains 14 residues. Germline V gene data show CDR1 as LNHDA and CDR2 as SQIVND (reference sequence). Losses at the gene ends were 6 bases for V and 9 bases for J; bases not matched to a gene: 6. The CDR3 DNA sequence: TGTGCCAGTAGCACACAGGGGGCCGTTTCACCCCTCCACTTT. This codes for CASSTQGAVSPLHF.

In its sample, this clone was seen a few times. This chain connects TRBV29-1 to TRBJ1-5; 10 positions match TRBD1. The CDR3 loop spans 14 amino acids. With V trimmed by 6 bases and J by 3 bases, 5 bases remained unmatched. Per the germline V gene, CDR1 is SQVTM and CDR2 is ANQGSEA. The CDR3 DNA reads as TGCAGCGTCCGGGACAGGGGAAACAATCAGCCCCAGCATTTT. This gives the protein CSVRDRGNNQPQHF.

The rearrangement links TRBV29-1 to TRBJ2-1; TRBD2 agrees at 8 bases. Germline assignment: CDR1 SQVTM and CDR2 ANQGSEA. V trimming: 4 bases; J trimming: 4 bases; junction bases outside the gene matches: 6. This CDR3 is 14 amino acids long. The CDR3 DNA is TGCAGCGTTGTGCGCGGGGGGCTATACAATGAGCAGTTCTTC. Amino acid sequence: CSVVRGGLYNEQFF.

This clone was seen more than once but under ten times. The V call is TRBV3-1 (or the pseudogene TRBV3-2), the J call TRBJ2-7; TRBD1 aligns across 10 bases. CDR3 length: 15 amino acids. The V gene's germline CDR1 is LGHDT and CDR2 YNNKEL (reference sequence). The junction had 6 bases not matched to a gene; V was cut back by 4 bases and J by 3 bases. The CDR3 region is CASSLRGTGVYEQYF. The DNA for the CDR3 is TGTGCCAGCAGCCTTAGGGGGACAGGGGTCTACGAGCAGTACTTC.

The chain has TRBV5-1 and TRBJ1-1; no firm D call. Germline lookup yields CDR1 SGHRS and CDR2 YFSETQ. The CDR3 spans 16 residues. Trimming took off 7 bases at V and 0 bases at J, with 19 bases between the two ends. CDR3 DNA: TGCGCCAGCGCTTCGGGCGGGTACGGGGTGAACACTGAAGCTTTCTTT. It specifies CASASGGYGVNTEAFF.

This clone was found many times. V usage is TRBV6-5 and J usage is TRBJ1-3; possibly TRBD1 for D (6 bases). Germline values: CDR1 MNHEY, CDR2 SVGAGI. There are 14 residues in the CDR3. Between the trimmed V and J ends, which lost 6 bases and 3 bases, there was a span of 12 bases. CDR3 nucleotides: TGTGCCAGCAGCCTCCAGGGGTATGGAAACACCATATATTTT. Encoded protein: CASSLQGYGNTIYF.

The chain joins TRBV7-2 to TRBJ2-3, with 7 positions matching TRBD1. After removal of 5 bases from V and 2 bases from J, the junction contained 4 bases not matched to a gene. There are 14 residues in the CDR3. The V gene's germline CDR1 is SGHTA and CDR2 FQGNSA. The CDR3, as DNA: TGTGCCAGCAGCCGGGACAGAACCACAGATACGCAGTATTTT. Translating it yields CASSRDRTTDTQYF.

The rearrangement uses TRBV9 and TRBJ2-1; 9 positions agree with TRBD2. Trimming removed 3 bases from V and 5 bases from J; junction bases left unmatched: 12. The CDR3 has 17 amino acids. The germline V gene encodes CDR1 SGDLS and CDR2 YYNGEE. The chain's CDR3 is CASSALSGRGSHNEQFF. Written as DNA, the CDR3 is TGTGCCAGCAGCGCCCTTAGCGGGAGAGGGTCCCACAATGAGCAGTTCTTC.

This clone was observed once. This CDR3 is CASSRWAPRTGELFF. The CDR3 DNA reads TGTGCCAGCTCCCGTTGGGCACCAAGGACCGGGGAGCTGTTTTTT. The rearrangement joins TRBV3-1 (or the pseudogene TRBV3-2) to TRBJ2-2; no reliable D call. From germline, CDR1 is LGHDT and CDR2 YNNKEL (reference sequence). The CDR3 length is 15 residues. Between the trimmed V and J ends, which lost 8 bases and 5 bases, there was a span of 18 bases.

The chain links TRBV9 to TRBJ2-1, with TRBD2 identical over 9 bases. The junction had 6 bases not matched to a gene; V was cut back by 0 bases and J by 8 bases. The germline gives CDR1 SGDLS, CDR2 YYNGEE. The length of the CDR3 is 15 residues. The DNA for the CDR3 is TGTGCCAGCAGCGTAGAATTAGCGGGAGAGCATGAGCAGTTCTTC. As protein: CASSVELAGEHEQFF.

The chain has TRBV11-3 and TRBJ1-1; D ambiguous. This CDR3 is 13 amino acids long. Germline-derived CDR1 and CDR2 are SGHNT and YENEEA. The V end was cut by 4 bases, the J end by 1 base, with 7 bases between. This CDR3 reads CASSSFWNTEAFF. Written as DNA, the CDR3 is TGTGCCAGCAGCTCATTTTGGAACACTGAAGCTTTCTTT.

The chain links TRBV6-5 to TRBJ2-7; unclear D gene. The germline gives CDR1 MNHEY, CDR2 SVGAGI. There are 13 residues in the CDR3. Trimming removed 8 bases at V and 5 bases at J, with 16 bases between. CDR3 nucleotides: TGTGCCAGCGGGCTGCAGGTCGCCAACGAGCAGTACTTC. Translation: CASGLQVANEQYF.

This clone was observed once. The chain links TRBV5-1 to TRBJ1-3; D is unclear. V was cut by 0 bases and J by 4 bases, with 11 bases left in between. CDR1 and CDR2 (germline): SGHRS, YFSETQ. The CDR3 is 15 amino acids. The DNA of the CDR3 is TGCGCCAGCAGCTTGGACAGCGGCACCGGAAACACCATATATTTT. Its protein is CASSLDSGTGNTIYF.

CDR3 region: CASSLDHSMNTEAFF. In DNA form, the CDR3 reads TGCGCCAGCAGCTTGGATCACTCTATGAACACTGAAGCTTTCTTT. This chain connects TRBV5-1 to TRBJ1-1, with no clear D. Trimming left V 0 bases short and J 0 bases short, with 9 bases between. The CDR3 has 15 residues. Germline V gene sequence: CDR1 SGHRS, CDR2 YFSETQ.

This clone showed up just once. The chain joins TRBV9 to TRBJ1-2; TRBD1 agrees at 10 bases. V dropped 4 bases and J dropped 7; count of bases not matched to a gene: 10. Per the germline V gene, CDR1 is SGDLS and CDR2 is YYNGEE. This CDR3 comprises 15 residues. Here the CDR3 DNA reads TGTGCCAGCAGCCCACGGGACAGGGGTGGGTTTGGCTACACCTTC. This gives the protein CASSPRDRGGFGYTF. Using reference TRBV9 and TRBJ1-2 for the parts outside the CDR3, the full variable domain is DSGVTQTPKHLITATGQRVTLRCSPRSGDLSVYWYQQSLDQGLQFLIQYYNGEERAKGNILERFSAQQFPDLHSELNLSSLELGDSALYFCASSPRDRGGFGYTFGSGTRLTVV.

This clone was detected ten times or more. The rearrangement links TRBV27 to TRBJ2-4, with 7 nucleotides matching TRBD1. The CDR3 sequence is 17 residues long. Germline CDR1 MNHEY, CDR2 SMNVEV (reference sequence). Germline trimming cut 5 bases from V and 6 bases from J; bases unmatched to any gene: 16. The CDR3 sequence is CASSPRLGQDRGNIQYF. CDR3 nucleotides: TGTGCCAGCAGTCCAAGATTAGGACAGGATCGAGGAAACATTCAGTACTTC.

The V and J genes are TRBV12-3 or TRBV12-4 and TRBJ2-5; 9 bases align to TRBD2. V was pared by 8 bases and J by 2 bases, with 0 bases of the junction left unmatched. The CDR3 is 12 residues long. CDR3 residues: CASAGGQETQYF. In DNA form, the CDR3 reads TGTGCCAGCGCGGGGGGGCAAGAGACCCAGTACTTC.

This sequence joins TRBV7-2 and TRBJ1-3, with a weak D call TRBD1 (5 bases). The germline CDR1 and CDR2 sequences are SGHTA and FQGNSA. The CDR3 loop spans 16 amino acids. The V gene lost 1 base and the J gene lost 4 bases, with 14 bases spanning the gap. The CDR3 is CASSLEPQGTGNTIYF. The CDR3 DNA reads TGTGCCAGCAGCTTAGAGCCCCAGGGTACAGGAAACACCATATATTTT. The full variable domain, with the rest looked up from reference TRBV7-2 and TRBJ1-3, is GAGVSQSPSNKVTEKGKDVELRCDPISGHTALYWYRQSLGQGLEFLIYFQGNSAPDKSGLPSDRFSAERTGGSVSTLTIQRTQQEDSAVYLCASSLEPQGTGNTIYFGEGSWLTVV.